Each of the 27 T cell receptor beta chains below was sequenced from the same sample in a study of response to subunit inactivated influenza vaccine. In TCRdb, the RT-PCR reads were re-called with MiXCR into one record per CDR3 protein. The table shows hundreds of thousands of distinct CDR3 sequences, with 15% to 19% occurring only once. The sequencing used PBMCs from blood, collected 11 to 12 days after vaccination. These receptors all come from a man in his forties or fifties who received an inactivated influenza vaccine.

This clonotype was seen at least ten times. This chain connects TRBV4-3 to TRBJ2-1; 7 nucleotides agree with TRBD2. CDR1 LGHNA and CDR2 YSLEER come from the germline V gene. The CDR3 is made up of 14 amino acids. V shed 5 bases, J shed 2 bases, and the junction held 3 bases outside the gene matches. CDR3 amino acids: CASSGLAAYNEQFF. In DNA form, the CDR3 reads TGCGCCAGCAGCGGGCTAGCGGCCTACAATGAGCAGTTCTTC.

This clonotype appeared a few times. V is TRBV29-1 and J is TRBJ2-1; possibly TRBD2 for D (7 bases). With 2 bases removed from V and 7 bases from J, the gap between germline ends came to 24 bases. Germline CDR1 is SQVTM and CDR2 is ANQGSEA. The CDR3 has 17 residues. The chain's CDR3 is CSVETRKRGRAGNEQFF. CDR3 coding DNA: TGCAGCGTTGAAACCCGTAAGAGGGGGAGGGCCGGGAATGAGCAGTTCTTC.

V usage is TRBV5-1 and J usage is TRBJ1-1; D not certain. V dropped 0 bases and J dropped 3 bases, with 12 bases sitting between them. CDR1 is SGHRS, CDR2 YFSETQ, per germline. This CDR3 is 15 amino acids long. The CDR3 sequence: CASSLGGNGHTEAFF. CDR3 sequence (DNA): TGCGCCAGCAGCTTGGGTGGGAACGGGCACACTGAAGCTTTCTTT.

The table lists this clonotype with a few counts. The J gene is TRBJ2-4, the V gene TRBV19; TRBD1 agrees at 10 bases. The CDR3 is 15 amino acids. Trimming cost V 6 bases and J 4 bases; bases outside gene matches: 6. Germline lookup yields CDR1 LNHDA and CDR2 SQIVND (reference sequence). CDR3 sequence: CASRTGQGNKNIQYF. CDR3 coding DNA: TGTGCCAGTAGAACGGGACAGGGGAATAAAAACATTCAGTACTTC.

This clonotype was recorded many times. This sequence joins TRBV29-1 and TRBJ2-1; 8 bases agree with TRBD1. The V segment lost 2 bases and the J segment 8 bases; nucleotides outside the gene matches: 11. The CDR3 sequence is 15 residues long. CDR1 is SQVTM and CDR2 is ANQGSEA in the germline V gene. CDR3 bases: TGCAGCGTTGAAAATAGCGACAGGGGAGGCGATGAGCAGTTCTTC. It codes for CSVENSDRGGDEQFF.

The chain uses TRBV9 and TRBJ1-3, with TRBD1 identical over 9 bases. CDR3 length: 15 residues. CDR1 is SGDLS and CDR2 is YYNGEE in the germline V gene. The ends lost 5 bases at V and 2 bases at J; junction bases unmatched: 5. The DNA for the CDR3 is TGTGCCAGCAGTAAGACAGGGGGAGCTGGAAACACCATATATTTT. This sequence encodes CASSKTGGAGNTIYF.

The table lists this clonotype with a few counts. The chain uses TRBV7-9 and TRBJ1-2; a weak D match, TRBD1 (5 bases). Deletions cut 1 base from V and 4 bases from J, with 13 bases between. The CDR3 is 15 amino acids. In germline, CDR1 is SEHNR, CDR2 FQNEAQ (reference sequence). In DNA form, the CDR3 reads TGTGCCAGCAGCTTAGTAGCAGGGCGGGGCTATGGCTACACCTTC. Protein sequence: CASSLVAGRGYGYTF.

The CDR3: CASSLRQGVTDTQYF. DNA for the CDR3: TGCGCCAGCAGCTTAAGACAGGGTGTTACAGATACGCAGTATTTT. This rearrangement joins TRBV5-1 to TRBJ2-3; TRBD1 matches 7 bases. The CDR3 has 15 residues. Germline CDR1 reads SGHRS; CDR2 reads YFSETQ. Trimming took 2 bases from V and 3 from J; bases not matched to a gene: 6.

This clonotype was detected only a few times. The chain employs TRBV9 and TRBJ2-7, with D possibly being TRBD1 or TRBD2 (6 bases each). Germline V gene sequence: CDR1 SGDLS, CDR2 YYNGEE. CDR3 length: 15 residues. Trimming pared 0 bases from V and 4 bases from J, leaving 14 bases between. The CDR3 sequence is CASSVGPGGGYEQYF. The CDR3 DNA follows: TGTGCCAGCAGCGTAGGCCCCGGAGGGGGATACGAGCAGTACTTC.

In DNA form, the CDR3 reads TGTGCCAGCAGCTTATGGGGATTGGGGAACACCGGGGAGCTGTTTTTT. As protein: CASSLWGLGNTGELFF. This chain links TRBV7-2 with TRBJ2-2; D is unresolved. Between the trimmed V and J ends, which lost 2 bases and 1 base, there was a span of 11 bases. This CDR3 is built from 16 residues. The germline gives CDR1 SGHTA, CDR2 FQGNSA.

V gene TRBV12-3 or TRBV12-4 combines with J gene TRBJ1-4; 7 bases fit TRBD1. This CDR3 comprises 14 residues. Trimming took 5 bases from V and 8 from J; bases not matched to a gene: 8. For the CDR3, the DNA is TGTGCCAGCAGTCTCCGGGACAGTCGGGAAAAACTGTTTTTT. Translation: CASSLRDSREKLFF.

This chain uses TRBV11-2 with TRBJ2-3; no definite D call. Deletions cut 3 bases from V and 4 bases from J, with 14 bases between. This CDR3 region has 15 residues. Germline lookup yields CDR1 SGHAT and CDR2 FQNNGV. This CDR3 is CASSFSGSWADTQYF. CDR3 in DNA: TGTGCCAGCAGCTTTAGTGGTTCTTGGGCAGATACGCAGTATTTT.

This clonotype was counted once. The chain joins TRBV28 to TRBJ2-1; 10 bases align to TRBD2. The V and J ends lost 6 bases and 5 bases, in that order; junction bases with no gene match: 7. The CDR3 sequence is 15 residues long. Germline V gives CDR1 MDHEN, CDR2 SYDVKM. This chain's CDR3 is CASRVATSGDNEQFF. The CDR3 DNA is TGTGCCAGCAGGGTTGCAACTAGCGGGGACAATGAGCAGTTCTTC.

This clonotype was observed a few times. The rearrangement uses TRBV11-2 and TRBJ1-1, with D tentatively TRBD1 (6 bases). V lost 5 bases, J lost 4 bases, and 11 bases lay in between. The CDR3 extends over 13 amino acids. Germline CDR1 and CDR2: SGHAT and FQNNGV. The DNA for the CDR3 is TGTGCCAGCAGCCAGGGGACGGGCACTGAAGCTTTCTTT. Translating gives CASSQGTGTEAFF.

The rearrangement joins TRBV12-3 or TRBV12-4 to TRBJ2-3; the D gene is possibly TRBD1 (6 bases). This CDR3 has 13 amino acids. Trimming shortened V by 0 bases and J by 13 bases, and 14 bases separated the two germline ends. Written as DNA, the CDR3 is TGTGCCAGCAGTTTAGCAGGTGGCAGGGGAGAGTATTTT. It specifies CASSLAGGRGEYF.

This clonotype was observed a handful of times. The V call is TRBV11-2, the J call TRBJ2-7; possible D gene TRBD1, 6 bases. CDR1 is SGHAT, CDR2 FQNNGV, per germline. The V gene lost 4 bases and the J gene lost 5 bases, with 18 bases spanning the gap. This CDR3 spans 15 amino acids. The CDR3 reads CASSSTLGAMNEQYF. The CDR3 DNA reads TGTGCCAGCAGCTCGACTTTGGGGGCGATGAACGAGCAGTACTTC. The full variable domain, completed using reference TRBV11-2 and TRBJ2-7, is EAGVAQSPRYKIIEKRQSVAFWCNPISGHATLYWYQQILGQGPKLLIQFQNNGVVDDSQLPKDRFSAERLKGVDSTLKIQPAKLEDSAVYLCASSSTLGAMNEQYFGPGTRLTVT.

This clonotype was picked up a small number of times. The chain recombines TRBV10-1 with TRBJ1-1; D is unclear. Trimming took off 3 bases at V and 4 bases at J, with 9 bases between the two ends. The germline V gene has CDR1 WNHNN and CDR2 SYGVQD (reference sequence). This CDR3 contains 13 residues. The CDR3 DNA reads TGCGCCAGCAGTGACAGGTCGGTCACTGAAGCTTTCTTT. As protein: CASSDRSVTEAFF.

This clonotype was counted only a few times. This rearrangement joins TRBV20-1 to TRBJ2-3; 10 nucleotides agree with TRBD2. This CDR3 has 16 residues. Germline CDR1 DFQATT, CDR2 SNEGSKA (reference sequence). V trimming: 0 bases; J trimming: 7 bases; junction bases outside the gene matches: 10. The DNA for the CDR3 is TGCAGTGCTAGAGATGCTAGCGGGGGTTCACTCAATACGCAGTATTTT. Protein sequence: CSARDASGGSLNTQYF.

This clonotype was counted a few times. The chain combines TRBV5-1 with TRBJ1-1; no firm D call. The CDR3 is 13 residues long. The V gene's germline CDR1 is SGHRS and CDR2 YFSETQ. Trimming removed 0 bases from V and 7 bases from J, with 10 bases in between. CDR3 amino acids: CASSLAGYSEAFF. The CDR3 DNA is TGCGCCAGCAGCTTGGCCGGGTATAGTGAAGCTTTCTTT.

The rearrangement links TRBV6-2 or TRBV6-3 to TRBJ1-5, with D unclear. The V end was cut by 5 bases, the J end by 6 bases, with 5 bases between. The CDR3 is made up of 11 amino acids. Germline V gives CDR1 MNHEY, CDR2 SVGEGT. The CDR3 here is CASSMGQPQHF. The DNA for the CDR3 is TGTGCCAGCAGTATGGGTCAGCCCCAGCATTTT.

This clonotype showed up just a few times. The chain combines TRBV14 with TRBJ2-2; 9 nucleotides line up with TRBD1. Germline-derived CDR1 and CDR2 are SGHDN and FVKESK. The CDR3 is 15 amino acids. The V and J ends lost 4 bases and 7 bases, in that order; junction bases with no gene match: 7. The CDR3 spells CASSPYRGHNGELFF. CDR3 sequence (DNA): TGTGCCAGCAGCCCTTACAGGGGGCATAACGGGGAGCTGTTTTTT.

The sample holds a few counts of this clonotype. The V call is TRBV11-2, the J call TRBJ2-3; the match to TRBD2 covers 7 bases. Germline trimming cut 1 base from V and 0 bases from J; bases unmatched to any gene: 4. This CDR3 contains 16 residues. Germline V lookup: CDR1 SGHAT, CDR2 FQNNGV. CDR3 nucleotides: TGTGCCAGCAGCTTAGTCGGGACTACTAGCACAGATACGCAGTATTTT. This gives the protein CASSLVGTTSTDTQYF.

There are a few counts of this clonotype. V and J are TRBV20-1 and TRBJ2-4; D is unclear. V was trimmed by 3 bases and J by 8 bases, leaving 11 bases between them. The CDR3 is 12 residues long. Per germline, CDR1 DFQATT and CDR2 SNEGSKA (reference sequence). The CDR3 sequence: CSARASPDIQYF. DNA of the CDR3: TGCAGTGCTAGGGCTAGTCCGGACATTCAGTACTTC.

This clonotype was observed a few times. V gene TRBV7-2 combines with J gene TRBJ1-5; no reliable D call. The CDR3 extends over 16 amino acids. V lost 5 bases, J lost 4 bases, and 18 bases lay in between. Germline loops: CDR1 SGHTA, CDR2 FQGNSA. In nucleotides, the CDR3 is TGTGCCAGCAGCCTGGTCCGGGGAGCTCGGAATCAGCCCCAGCATTTT. This encodes CASSLVRGARNQPQHF.

There are a few counts of this clonotype. The CDR3, as DNA: TGTGCCAGTACCTTCATGGGGCTACAGAACACTGAAGCTTTCTTT. Its protein is CASTFMGLQNTEAFF. The genes are TRBV19 and TRBJ1-1; weak D call: TRBD1 (5 bases). V was pared by 7 bases and J by 1 base, with 16 bases between. There are 15 residues in the CDR3. Germline CDR1 LNHDA, CDR2 SQIVND (reference sequence).

The chain is built from TRBV29-1 and TRBJ2-4; TRBD2 is a possible D gene (6 bases). Germline-derived CDR1 and CDR2 are SQVTM and ANQGSEA. Trimming left V 5 bases short and J 0 bases short, with 17 bases between. The CDR3 contains 16 residues. The DNA for the CDR3 is TGCAGCGTTTTTGGTGGGACTCGGGAAGCCAAAAACATTCAGTACTTC. It is translated as CSVFGGTREAKNIQYF.

The J gene is TRBJ2-7, the V gene TRBV7-2, with unresolved D. V shed 5 bases and J shed 4 bases, with 12 bases lying between them. Looked up from germline, CDR1 is SGHTA and CDR2 is FQGNSA. The CDR3 consists of 13 residues. CDR3 sequence: CASSPVPLYEQYF. The CDR3 DNA sequence: TGTGCCAGCAGCCCCGTGCCTCTGTACGAGCAGTACTTC.